The rows below give T cell receptor beta chains drawn from one sample of a study of tumor-infiltrating lymphocytes in primary liver carcinoma. TCRdb ran MiXCR on the multiplex PCR reads and lists one entry per CDR3 protein. The table records tens of thousands of distinct CDR3 sequences, around 66% of them present only once. Sequencing was carried out using tumor-adjacent normal liver tissue. The receptor source for this set is a man aged 40-49 years with primary liver carcinoma and hepatitis B virus infection. Both conserved end residues are part of each CDR3. A D gene is named only where the DNA matches it firmly. Where a row states a size, it is once, few, many or the class of an expanded clone; other rows omit it.

NA | TRBJ1-3 | NA | TRBV6-6 | TGTGCCAACACCGGAAACACCATATATTTT | CANTGNTIYF
NA | TRBJ2-5 | NA | TRBV5-1 | TGCGCCAGCAGCTCGTTTTCTGGGAGTATGGAGACCCAGTACTTC | CASSSFSGSMETQYF
once | TRBJ2-1 | TRBD2 | TRBV6-5 | TGTACCAGCAGCGTATGGTGGCGCAGCGGGAGTGGGGATGAGCAGTCCTTC | CTSSVWWRSGSGDEQSF
many | TRBJ1-5 | NA | TRBV11-3 | TGTGCCAGCAGCTTAGATCTGGGGGTGGCTCAGCCCCAGCATTTT | CASSLDLGVAQPQHF
NA | TRBJ2-7 | NA | TRBV6-1 | TGTGCCAGCAGTGAAAGGGGGGAGGAGCACGAGCAGTACTTC | CASSERGEEHEQYF
NA | TRBJ2-1 | NA | TRBV2 | TGTGCCAACAGTGGTAGCGGTGTCTCCTACAATGAGCAGTTCTTC | CANSGSGVSYNEQFF
NA | TRBJ1-5 | TRBD1 | TRBV6-1 | TGTGCCAGCAGCCCCTCACAGGGGAAGCAGCCCCAGCAATTT | CASSPSQGKQPQQF
NA | TRBJ1-2 | NA | TRBV5-4 | TGTGCCAGCAGCTTTCGGGGGAATCATGGCTACACCTTC | CASSFRGNHGYTF
once | TRBJ2-7 | TRBD2 | TRBV28 | TGTGCCAGCAGTCCATTAGCGGGAGAATACGAGCGGTACTTC | CASSPLAGEYERYF
NA | TRBJ2-3 | NA | TRBV19 | TGTGTCTCGAAAGTTGACGGGGATAAGCAGTATTTT | CVSKVDGDKQYF
NA | TRBJ1-5 | NA | TRBV29-1 | TGCAGCGCCGGAGTGGGAGCGAATCAGCCCCAACATTTT | CSAGVGANQPQHF
NA | TRBJ1-5 | NA | TRBV6-2/TRBV6-3 | TGTGTCAGCAGTTACTCCCAGGGCAATCAGCCCAAGCATTTT | CVSSYSQGNQPKHF
NA | TRBJ2-5 | TRBD1 | TRBV29-1 | TGCAGGGTAGAAGGGACAGGACAGACCCAGCACTTC | CRVEGTGQTQHF
NA | TRBJ2-3 | NA | TRBV11-2 | TGTGCGAGCCGCTTAGATTACCAGGGAGTGGAAGCTTTAGATACGCAGTATTTT | CASRLDYQGVEALDTQYF
NA | TRBJ1-2 | TRBD1 | TRBV12-3/TRBV12-4 | TGTGCCAACAGCATAGGGGGCTATGGCTACATCTTC | CANSIGGYGYIF
NA | TRBJ2-2 | NA | TRBV4-2 | TGTGCCAGCAGCGCATGGGGTTACACCGGGGAGCTGTCTTTT | CASSAWGYTGELSF
NA | TRBJ2-1 | TRBD2 | TRBV11-2 | TGTGTCAACATCCCCCAGCGGGAGGGATTGGGTGAGCAGTTCTTC | CVNIPQREGLGEQFF
NA | TRBJ2-7 | TRBD1 | TRBV6-1 | TGTGCCAGCCGCTATCTTGGACAGGGGGACCACGAGCAGTACTTC | CASRYLGQGDHEQYF
NA | TRBJ2-7 | NA | TRBV11-2 | TGTGCCAGCAGCTTGGGACCGTGGGGGCAGTATTTC | CASSLGPWGQYF
NA | TRBJ1-4 | NA | TRBV29-1 | TGCAGCGTTGTGATGGTAGAGGGGGAAAAACTGTTTTTT | CSVVMVEGEKLFF
NA | TRBJ2-7 | NA | TRBV29-1 | TGCAGTGCTGCAAGGGAGGCCTCCTACGAGCAGTACTTC | CSAAREASYEQYF
NA | TRBJ1-1 | NA | TRBV2 | TGTGCCAACAGTGATGGGCAGGGGTCCCCTGAAGCTTTCTTT | CANSDGQGSPEAFF
once | TRBJ2-1 | NA | TRBV6-5 | TGTGCCGGTAGTTACCACCCCGGCAGTGAGCAGTTTTTC | CAGSYHPGSEQFF
NA | TRBJ2-7 | NA | TRBV10-3 | TGTACCATCGGTGAAGCCGGGCTTGAGCAGTACTTC | CTIGEAGLEQYF
many | TRBJ2-2 | NA | TRBV7-9 | TGTGCCAGCAGCTTAGACGGCCCGCGGATGGCCGGGGAGCTGTTTTTT | CASSLDGPRMAGELFF
NA | TRBJ1-1 | NA | TRBV14 | TGTACCAGCAGCCAGGATGTGTGCAGGGTGACCCGACGGCTTGGGACTGAAGCTTTCTTT | CTSSQDVCRVTRRLGTEAFF
many | TRBJ2-1 | TRBD2 | TRBV28 | TGTGCCAGTATGGCTAGCGGGAGGTCCTATGAGCAGTTCTTC | CASMASGRSYEQFF